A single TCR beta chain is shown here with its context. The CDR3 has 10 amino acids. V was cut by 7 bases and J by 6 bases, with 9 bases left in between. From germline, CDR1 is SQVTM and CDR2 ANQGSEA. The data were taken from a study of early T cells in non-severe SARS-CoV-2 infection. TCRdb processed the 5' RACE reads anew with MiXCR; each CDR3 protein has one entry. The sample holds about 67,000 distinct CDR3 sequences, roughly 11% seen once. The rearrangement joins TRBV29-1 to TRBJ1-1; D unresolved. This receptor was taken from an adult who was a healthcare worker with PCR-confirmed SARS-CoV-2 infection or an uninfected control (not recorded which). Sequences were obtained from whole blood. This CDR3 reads CSASNAEAFF. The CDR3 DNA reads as TGCAGCGCGTCTAACGCTGAAGCTTTCTTT.